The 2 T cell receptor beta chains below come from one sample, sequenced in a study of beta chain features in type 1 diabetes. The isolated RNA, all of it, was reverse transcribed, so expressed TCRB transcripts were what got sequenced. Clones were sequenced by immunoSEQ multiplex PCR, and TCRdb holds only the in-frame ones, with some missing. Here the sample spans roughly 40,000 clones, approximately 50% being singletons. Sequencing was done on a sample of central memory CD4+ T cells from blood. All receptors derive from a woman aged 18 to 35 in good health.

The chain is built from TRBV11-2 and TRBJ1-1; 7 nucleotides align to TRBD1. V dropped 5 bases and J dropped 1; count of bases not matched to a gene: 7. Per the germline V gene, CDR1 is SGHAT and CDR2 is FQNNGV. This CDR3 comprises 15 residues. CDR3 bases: TGTGCCAGCAGCCTGGGACAGATGGGGAACACTGAAGCTTTCTTT. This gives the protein CASSLGQMGNTEAFF.

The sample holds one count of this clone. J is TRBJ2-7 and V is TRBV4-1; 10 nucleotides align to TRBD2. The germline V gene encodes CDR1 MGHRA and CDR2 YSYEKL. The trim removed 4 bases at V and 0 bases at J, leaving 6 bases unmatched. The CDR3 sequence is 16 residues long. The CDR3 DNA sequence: TGCGCCAGCAGCCGGCTAGCGGGGGACCCCTCCTACGAGCAGTACTTC. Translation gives CASSRLAGDPSYEQYF.